This TCR beta chain derives from a study of shared clonotypes between healthy human individuals. Germline loops: CDR1 MNHEY, CDR2 SMNVEV (reference sequence). With 0 bases removed from V and 5 bases from J, the gap between germline ends came to 11 bases. The CDR3 is 15 residues long. CD45RO-negative CD8 cells positively selected for CCR7 made up the naive population, which excluded terminally differentiated effector memory CD45RA+ cells. Splitting of each subset's genomic DNA was done evenly across several immunoSEQ plates. Using immunoSEQ multiplex PCR, the repertoire was profiled, and TCRdb retains in-frame clones only, with some absent. The sample lists some 580,000 clones, roughly 98% occurring once.

The genes are TRBV27 and TRBJ2-1; D unclear. This TCR derives from a man aged 25 to 40 in good health. Source material: naive CD8+ T cells sorted from blood. In DNA, the CDR3 is TGTGCCAGCAGTTTATCTCGCGGAGTCCACAATGAGCAGTTCTTC. This sequence encodes CASSLSRGVHNEQFF.